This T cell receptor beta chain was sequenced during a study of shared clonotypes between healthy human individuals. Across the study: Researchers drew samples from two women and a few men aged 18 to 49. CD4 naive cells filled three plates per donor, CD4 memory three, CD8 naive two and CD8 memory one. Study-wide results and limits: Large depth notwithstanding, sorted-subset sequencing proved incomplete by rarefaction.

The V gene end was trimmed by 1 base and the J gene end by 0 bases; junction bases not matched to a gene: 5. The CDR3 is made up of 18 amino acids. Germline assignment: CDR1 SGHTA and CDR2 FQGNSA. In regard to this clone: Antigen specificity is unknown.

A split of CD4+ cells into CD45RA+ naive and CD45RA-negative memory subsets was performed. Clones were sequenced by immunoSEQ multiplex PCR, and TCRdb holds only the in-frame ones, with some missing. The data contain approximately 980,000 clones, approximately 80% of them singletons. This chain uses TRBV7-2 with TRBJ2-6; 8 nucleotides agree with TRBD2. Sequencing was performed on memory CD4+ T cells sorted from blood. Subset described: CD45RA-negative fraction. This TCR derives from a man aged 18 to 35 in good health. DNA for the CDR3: TGTGCCAGCAGCTTAGGCGGGGGGTTCAGCTCTGGGGCCAACGTCCTGACTTTC. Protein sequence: CASSLGGGFSSGANVLTF.